Below, one TCR beta chain is given with its context. TCRdb keeps only in-frame clones here, not all; method: immunoSEQ multiplex PCR. Here the sample spans roughly 100,000 clones, about two thirds being singletons. V lost 1 base, J lost 7 bases, and 4 bases stayed unmatched. CDR1 is LGHNA and CDR2 is YNFKEQ in the germline V gene. The CDR3 has 15 residues. The data derive from a study of blood T cell repertoires in COVID-19. Study overall: Samples taken during acute and convalescent COVID-19 were collected in the United States, Italy and Spain.

The sample consisted of peripheral blood. This chain joins TRBV4-2 and TRBJ1-6, with TRBD1 identical over 7 bases. The TCR originated in a human donor with acute or convalescent COVID-19. The donor label of this sample is uncertain. The CDR3 DNA reads TGTGCCAGCAGCCAAGGGCTAGGGGGCAATTCACCCCTCCACTTT. This encodes CASSQGLGGNSPLHF.